The 21 T cell receptor beta chains presented below share a single source sample, sequenced in a study of shared clonotypes between healthy human individuals. This table comes from immunoSEQ multiplex PCR, and its TCRdb copy is limited to in-frame clones, with some not included. The sample lists roughly 110,000 clones, around 68% occurring once. Sample: memory CD8+ T cells sorted from blood. Subset in this sample: CD45RO+ cells pooled with CCR7-negative TemRA cells. Every receptor here comes from a woman in her 30s in good health.

The chain combines TRBV5-4 with TRBJ2-7; TRBD2 matches 12 bases. From germline, CDR1 is SGHNT and CDR2 YYREEE (reference sequence). Trimming cost V 2 bases and J 3 bases; bases outside gene matches: 9. The CDR3 loop spans 17 amino acids. The CDR3 loop reads CASSFFLAGGGFYEQYF. Written as DNA, the CDR3 is TGTGCCAGCAGCTTCTTTCTAGCGGGAGGGGGCTTCTACGAGCAGTACTTC.

The chain uses TRBV5-6 and TRBJ1-2; D is ambiguous. The CDR3 is 14 residues long. Between the trimmed V and J ends, which lost 1 base and 3 bases, there was a span of 10 bases. Looked up from germline, CDR1 is SGHDT and CDR2 is YYEEEE. The CDR3 DNA reads TGTGCCAGCAGCTTGTGGCGTGTACACTATGGCTACACCTTC. Translation gives CASSLWRVHYGYTF. Looking up the rest from reference TRBV5-6 and TRBJ1-2 gives the full variable domain: DAGVTQSPTHLIKTRGQQVTLRCSPKSGHDTVSWYQQALGQGPQFIFQYYEEEERQRGNFPDRFSGHQFPNYSSELNVNALLLGDSALYLCASSLWRVHYGYTFGSGTRLTVV.

This clone was seen a single time. With a much larger clone just one base away, this may be a read error. This chain joins TRBV6-1 and TRBJ2-2; the D is unclear. The V end lost 5 bases, the J end lost 4 bases, and 2 bases lay between the germline ends. Germline CDR1 reads MNHNS; CDR2 reads SASEGT. CDR3 length: 11 residues. The CDR3 sequence: CASSSTGELFF. CDR3 nucleotide sequence: TGTGCCAGCAGTTCCACCGGGGAGCTGTTTTTT.

V usage is TRBV25-1 and J usage is TRBJ1-1, with D unclear. In germline, CDR1 is MGHDK, CDR2 SYGVNS. This CDR3 comprises 14 residues. V was clipped by 4 bases and J by 1 base, with 10 bases between them. CDR3 amino acids: CASSAPNRNTEAFF. CDR3 sequence (DNA): TGTGCCAGCAGTGCCCCCAACAGGAACACTGAAGCTTTCTTT.

The sample holds one count of this clone. The chain has TRBV28 and TRBJ2-7, with 9 bases aligning to TRBD1. Germline loops: CDR1 MDHEN, CDR2 SYDVKM. The CDR3 loop spans 14 amino acids. V was clipped by 10 bases and J by 4 bases; unmatched bases: 11. CDR3 sequence (DNA): TGTGCCACCCAAAGTGGGACAGGGACTTACGAGCAGTACTTC. This translates into CATQSGTGTYEQYF.

V is TRBV7-2 and J is TRBJ1-1; TRBD1 matches at 7 bases. The junction had 5 bases not matched to a gene; V was cut back by 3 bases and J by 7 bases. Germline assignment: CDR1 SGHTA and CDR2 FQGNSA. The CDR3 spans 13 residues. CDR3 residues: CASSLQGEIEAFF. CDR3 sequence (DNA): TGTGCCAGCAGCTTGCAGGGGGAGATTGAAGCTTTCTTT. The full variable domain, rest sourced from reference TRBV7-2 and TRBJ1-1, is GAGVSQSPSNKVTEKGKDVELRCDPISGHTALYWYRQSLGQGLEFLIYFQGNSAPDKSGLPSDRFSAERTGGSVSTLTIQRTQQEDSAVYLCASSLQGEIEAFFGQGTRLTVV.

The V gene is TRBV7-8, the J gene TRBJ2-5; 14 bases are a match to TRBD2. V trimming: 5 bases; J trimming: 13 bases; junction bases outside the gene matches: 9. The CDR3 is made up of 14 amino acids. Looked up from germline, CDR1 is SGHVS and CDR2 is FQNEAQ. The CDR3 nucleotides are TGTGCCAGCAGCCCCCGGGGGACTAGCGGGAGTTGGTACTTC. Protein sequence: CASSPRGTSGSWYF.

This clone was detected once. A much bigger clone sits one base away, suggesting this may be a read error. J is TRBJ2-5 and V is TRBV27; D is unresolved. This CDR3 spans 14 amino acids. Per germline, CDR1 MNHEY and CDR2 SMNVEV (reference sequence). The DNA for the CDR3 is TGTGCCATCAGTTTATTAGGGTACCAAGAGACCCAGTACTTC. Its protein is CAISLLGYQETQYF.

This chain links TRBV19 with TRBJ2-2; possibly TRBD2 for D (6 bases). This CDR3 has 15 amino acids. Trimming removed 5 bases at V and 6 bases at J, with 16 bases between. Germline-derived CDR1 and CDR2 are LNHDA and SQIVND (reference sequence). CDR3 residues: CASSSPGVGAGELFF. The CDR3 DNA reads TGTGCCAGTAGTTCGCCGGGAGTAGGGGCCGGGGAGCTGTTTTTT.

This clone was picked up many times. V is TRBV6-4 and J is TRBJ2-1; 7 nucleotides agree with TRBD1. This CDR3 is 15 amino acids long. Germline V lookup: CDR1 MRHNA, CDR2 SNTAGT. The J segment lost 6 bases and the V segment lost 2 bases, leaving 7 bases of the junction unmatched. The CDR3, as DNA: TGTGCCAGCAGTGACGCGCAGGGGGAAGGCAATGAGCAGTTCTTC. Translation: CASSDAQGEGNEQFF.

This sequence joins TRBV15 and TRBJ2-7; D is ambiguous. The V and J ends lost 3 bases and 7 bases respectively, with 16 bases between them. CDR1 LNHNV and CDR2 YYDKDF come from the germline V gene (reference sequence). This CDR3 has 14 amino acids. In DNA form, the CDR3 reads TGTGCCACCAGCAGTTCCTTTGGCGGCCTTGAGCAGTACTTC. Translation gives CATSSSFGGLEQYF.

This clone showed up just a few times. The rearrangement joins TRBV6-1 to TRBJ1-2, with 8 bases that match TRBD1. Trimming removed 7 bases from V and 4 bases from J; junction bases left unmatched: 8. The length of the CDR3 is 14 residues. Germline V gene data show CDR1 as MNHNS and CDR2 as SASEGT. The CDR3 nucleotides read TGTGCCAGCAACGGACAGGGAGGAGGCTATGGCTACACCTTC. Protein sequence: CASNGQGGGYGYTF.

This chain joins TRBV19 and TRBJ2-1; possibly TRBD1 or TRBD2 for D (5 bases each). V was clipped by 3 bases and J by 1 base, with 10 bases between them. The CDR3 spans 15 residues. Germline V gives CDR1 LNHDA, CDR2 SQIVND (reference sequence). CDR3 DNA sequence: TGTGCCAGTAGTATTCGGGACCCTTCCTACAATGAGCAGTTCTTC. Its protein product is CASSIRDPSYNEQFF.

This clone has only one observation. V gene TRBV19 combines with J gene TRBJ1-1; D gene ambiguous. V was pared by 5 bases and J by 7 bases, with 14 bases between. The CDR3 spans 13 residues. CDR1 is LNHDA, CDR2 SQIVND, per germline (reference sequence). CDR3 region: CASSLSPWNEAFF. CDR3 sequence (DNA): TGTGCCAGTAGTCTCTCCCCCTGGAATGAAGCTTTCTTT.

The chain carries TRBV11-2 and TRBJ2-1; 13 bases fit TRBD2. This CDR3 has 14 residues. V was pared by 10 bases and J by 2 bases, with 2 bases of the junction left unmatched. Germline V CDR1 and CDR2: SGHAT, FQNNGV. The CDR3 protein is CATTSGRAYNEQFF. The CDR3 coding sequence is TGTGCCACTACTAGCGGGAGGGCCTACAATGAGCAGTTCTTC. Full variable domain (remainder filled in from reference TRBV11-2 and TRBJ2-1): EAGVAQSPRYKIIEKRQSVAFWCNPISGHATLYWYQQILGQGPKLLIQFQNNGVVDDSQLPKDRFSAERLKGVDSTLKIQPAKLEDSAVYLCATTSGRAYNEQFFGPGTRLTVL.

The V call is TRBV27, the J call TRBJ2-7, with 7 bases identical to TRBD2. Losses at the gene ends were 3 bases for V and 0 bases for J; bases not matched to a gene: 2. Germline values: CDR1 MNHEY, CDR2 SMNVEV (reference sequence). This CDR3 region has 14 residues. This CDR3 is CASSFGGSSYEQYF. The CDR3 nucleotides are TGTGCCAGCAGTTTTGGCGGGAGCTCCTACGAGCAGTACTTC.

This clone was seen a few times. V usage is TRBV13 and J usage is TRBJ2-7; D is uncertain. Germline-derived CDR1 and CDR2 are PRHDT and FYEKMQ (reference sequence). The CDR3 runs to 11 residues. The V end lost 5 bases, the J end lost 3 bases, and 5 bases lay between the germline ends. CDR3 loop: CASSTGYEQYF. The CDR3 DNA reads as TGTGCCAGCAGCACGGGCTACGAGCAGTACTTC.

The J gene is TRBJ2-6, the V gene TRBV7-8, with TRBD1 as a possible D gene (6 bases). V was trimmed by 4 bases and J by 7 bases, leaving 29 bases between them. The V gene's germline CDR1 is SGHVS and CDR2 FQNEAQ. The CDR3 length is 20 residues. CDR3 region: CASSYSSGTRLVFVANVLTF. CDR3 DNA sequence: TGTGCCAGCAGCTATAGCTCCGGGACACGGCTAGTATTTGTCGCCAACGTCCTGACTTTC. Looking up the rest from reference TRBV7-8 and TRBJ2-6 gives the full variable domain: GAGVSQSPRYKVAKRGQDVALRCDPISGHVSLFWYQQALGQGPEFLTYFQNEAQLDKSGLPSDRFFAERPEGSVSTLKIQRTQQEDSAVYLCASSYSSGTRLVFVANVLTFGAGSRLTVL.

This clone has just a few counts. The rearrangement uses TRBV13 and TRBJ1-2; a possible D gene is TRBD1 (5 bases). The V gene's germline CDR1 is PRHDT and CDR2 FYEKMQ (reference sequence). V was pared by 1 base and J by 1 base, with 25 bases between. This CDR3 has 20 residues. The CDR3 protein is CASSLVVVRAGTGFNYGYTF. CDR3 DNA: TGTGCCAGCAGCTTAGTTGTTGTCAGGGCGGGAACAGGATTTAACTATGGCTACACCTTC.

This chain joins TRBV6-6 and TRBJ2-7, with D perhaps TRBD2 (6 bases). V lost 5 bases and J lost 0, with 11 bases in between. The CDR3 consists of 14 residues. Per the germline V gene, CDR1 is MNHNY and CDR2 is SVGAGI (reference sequence). CDR3 coding DNA: TGTGCCAGCAGTGTTGGGACTGACTCCTACGAGCAGTACTTC. Protein product: CASSVGTDSYEQYF.

The rearrangement links TRBV7-2 to TRBJ2-1; weak D call: TRBD2 (5 bases). V was trimmed by 1 base and J by 4 bases, leaving 11 bases between them. The CDR3 extends over 15 amino acids. Germline CDR1 is SGHTA and CDR2 is FQGNSA. CDR3 in amino acids: CASSLGFSEYNEQFF. The CDR3 bases are TGTGCCAGCAGCTTAGGGTTTAGCGAATACAATGAGCAGTTCTTC. Full variable domain (remainder filled in from reference TRBV7-2 and TRBJ2-1): GAGVSQSPSNKVTEKGKDVELRCDPISGHTALYWYRQSLGQGLEFLIYFQGNSAPDKSGLPSDRFSAERTGGSVSTLTIQRTQQEDSAVYLCASSLGFSEYNEQFFGPGTRLTVL.